A single sample is the source of the 5 T cell receptor beta chains below, sequenced in a study of regulatory T cells in long-lasting Graves disease. Time point denoted: persistent/refractory GD, antithyroid drugs over 5 years with positive TRAb. The TCR library used RNA extracted from PBMCs. TCR beta libraries were built with iRepertoire HTBI primers and Arm-PCR of CDR3 regions. TCRdb recomputed calls from the multiplex PCR reads with MiXCR, one row per CDR3 protein. This sample carries about 470,000 distinct CDR3 sequences, about 20% of them seen once, and the ten largest clones take approximately 8%. Sequencing was performed on peripheral blood mononuclear cells (PBMCs), taken when the disease was refractory, from a patient treated with antithyroid drugs. The receptors come from a female donor with Graves disease.

This clonotype showed up many times. The rearrangement joins TRBV12-3 or TRBV12-4 to TRBJ2-5; D is perhaps TRBD1 (6 bases). The CDR3 has 14 amino acids. V was cut by 6 bases and J by 4 bases, with 15 bases left in between. DNA of the CDR3: TGTGCCAGCAGAGTACAGGGCCCTCGAGAGACCCAGTACTTC. Amino acid sequence: CASRVQGPRETQYF.

This chain connects TRBV6-1 to TRBJ2-3; D is unclear. The length of the CDR3 is 15 residues. The V gene lost 6 bases and the J gene lost 2 bases, with 15 bases spanning the gap. CDR1 MNHNS and CDR2 SASEGT come from the germline V gene. CDR3 loop: CASRAPRGNTDTQYF. The DNA of the CDR3 is TGTGCCAGCAGGGCCCCTCGAGGAAACACAGATACGCAGTATTTT.

This clonotype occurred many times. The chain couples TRBV2 to TRBJ1-1; 9 bases line up with TRBD1. The germline V gene encodes CDR1 SNHLY and CDR2 FYNNEI. The CDR3 covers 15 residues. The ends lost 6 bases at V and 0 bases at J; junction bases unmatched: 5. CDR3 loop: CASRGDRVMNTEAFF. The CDR3 DNA reads as TGTGCCAGCAGGGGGGACAGGGTTATGAACACTGAAGCTTTCTTT. The variable domain in full, completed from reference TRBV2 and TRBJ1-1, reads EPEVTQTPSHQVTQMGQEVILRCVPISNHLYFYWYRQILGQKVEFLVSFYNNEISEKSEIFDDQFSVERPDGSNFTLKIRSTKLEDSAMYFCASRGDRVMNTEAFFGQGTRLTVV.

This clonotype has a handful of counts. The chain recombines TRBV4-1 with TRBJ2-7, with TRBD1 matching 8 bases. The CDR3 covers 14 residues. CDR1 is MGHRA and CDR2 is YSYEKL in the germline V gene. V trimming: 3 bases; J trimming: 3 bases; junction bases outside the gene matches: 4. The DNA of the CDR3 is TGCGCCAGCAGCCAGGCCACAGGGGGCTACGAGCAGTACTTC. Its translation: CASSQATGGYEQYF.

In this sample, this clonotype turned up a few times. The chain employs TRBV7-2 and TRBJ2-7; D ambiguous. Germline V gives CDR1 SGHTA, CDR2 FQGNSA. V dropped 6 bases and J dropped 6 bases, with 15 bases sitting between them. This CDR3 region has 13 residues. For the CDR3, the DNA is TGTGCCAGCAGTACGAAAGGTGCGATCGAGCAGTACTTC. As protein: CASSTKGAIEQYF.